Given below is one T cell receptor (beta chain) in context. Its specificity is not known. This record comes from a study of OX40 agonist ivuxolimab in advanced cancers. Study-level results: The study did not work out the antigen specificity of the expanded peripheral T cells.

This CDR3 has 15 residues. V shed 1 base, J shed 4 bases, and the junction held 0 bases outside the gene matches. Per germline, CDR1 LGHNA and CDR2 YNFKEQ. The table came from immunoSEQ multiplex PCR; TCRdb's copy has only in-frame clones and leaves some out. The sample lists about 82,000 clones, roughly 86% occurring once. The TCR was taken from an adult with an advanced solid tumor such as melanoma, head and neck, liver or kidney cancer. The material sequenced was CD4+ or CD8+ T cells sorted from blood, taken in a trial of the OX40 agonist ivuxolimab. The chain links TRBV4-2 to TRBJ2-3, with 12 bases lining up with TRBD2. The CDR3, as DNA: TGTGCCAGCAGCCAAGGACTAGCGGGAGCAGATACGCAGTATTTT. Amino acids: CASSQGLAGADTQYF.